The entry below gives a single T cell receptor beta chain sequence along with its context. Extraction of total RNA was performed on unfractionated whole blood. V was pared by 3 bases and J by 3 bases, with 13 bases of the junction left unmatched. The CDR3 runs to 17 residues. Germline loops: CDR1 SGDLS, CDR2 YYNGEE. Unique molecular identifiers were attached to individual cDNA molecules within the library. How the authors handled the data: TCRs per sample had a median of around 98,000 and ranged from about 23,224 to 700,000. TCRdb reprocessed the 5' RACE reads with MiXCR, giving one entry per CDR3 protein. For this entry, the V and J calls and clone size follow TCRdb and not the study's own pipeline. The table includes 110,000 or so distinct CDR3 sequences, approximately 20% detected once. The sample belongs to a study of human T cells and chemical hapten exposure.

The sequence came from a human donor in good health. The rearrangement links TRBV9 to TRBJ1-2, with 8 bases matching TRBD1. The CDR3 region has the DNA TGTGCCAGCAGCGCGGTGGGGGACAGGAAAGCTGACTATGGCTACACCTTC. Its protein product is CASSAVGDRKADYGYTF.